A selection of T cell receptor beta chains follows, all from one sample in a study of T cell clones after liver transplantation. Using immunoSEQ multiplex PCR, the repertoire was profiled, and TCRdb retains in-frame clones only, with some absent. The table has tens of thousands of clones, roughly 70% seen once; the top ten hold around 9.1%. The source was CD4+ T cells from blood, collected at the 22-month timepoint. The receptors stem from a human patient who received a liver transplant. Some T cells may be supplied by the graft donor. Both conserved end residues are part of each CDR3. Fields, in order: clone size, J gene, D gene, V gene, CDR3 protein, CDR3 DNA. D genes are given only for firm matches. Expanded clones are given a class, and other clones once, few, many or no size at all.

. | TRBJ2-2 | TRBD1 | TRBV7-2 | CASTTRTGGTGELFF | TGTGCCAGCACCACCAGGACAGGGGGGACCGGGGAGCTGTTTTTT
few | TRBJ1-5 | . | TRBV7-9 | CASSLDTGNQPQHF | TGTGCCAGCAGCCTGGACACCGGCAATCAGCCCCAGCATTTT
few | TRBJ1-6 | TRBD1 | TRBV6-1 | CATHQGVNSPLHF | TGTGCCACTCATCAGGGGGTGAATTCACCCCTCCACTTT
. | TRBJ1-2 | . | TRBV6-4 | CASRAANYGYTF | TGTGCCAGCAGGGCTGCTAACTATGGCTACACCTTC
many | TRBJ1-1 | . | TRBV7-2 | CASSYGTQATEAFF | TGTGCCAGCAGCTATGGGACACAGGCCACTGAAGCTTTCTTT
. | TRBJ2-2 | TRBD2 | TRBV4-2 | CASSQDGPAGGLSGELFF | TGTGCCAGCAGCCAAGACGGGCCAGCGGGGGGGCTGAGCGGGGAGCTGTTTTTT
. | TRBJ2-2 | . | TRBV6-4 | CASSDGRRSGELFF | TGTGCCAGCAGTGATGGCAGGCGGTCTGGGGAGCTGTTTTTT
. | TRBJ1-6 | . | TRBV11-2 | CASSPGDRHNSPLHF | TGTGCCAGCAGCCCCGGGGACCGTCATAATTCACCCCTCCACTTT
. | TRBJ2-7 | . | TRBV6-6 | CASSYSGLLSSYEQYF | TGTGCCAGCAGTTACTCGGGCTTGCTGAGCTCCTACGAGCAGTACTTC
. | TRBJ1-5 | . | TRBV9 | CASSVEGSNQPQHF | TGTGCCAGCAGCGTAGAAGGGTCGAATCAGCCCCAGCATTTT
few | TRBJ1-6 | . | TRBV7-9 | CASSLGSGSTLHF | TGTGCCAGCAGCTTAGGCTCAGGGTCGACCCTCCACTTT
. | TRBJ2-2 | TRBD1 | TRBV5-6 | CASSPGTGADGELFF | TGTGCCAGCAGCCCGGGGACAGGGGCGGACGGGGAGCTGTTTTTT
. | TRBJ2-2 | . | TRBV19 | CASTLGGGLNTGELFF | TGTGCCAGTACCCTTGGCGGGGGCCTGAACACCGGGGAGCTGTTTTTT
. | TRBJ1-5 | TRBD1 | TRBV5-3 | CARSLRQGARQPQHF | TGTGCCAGAAGTCTTCGACAGGGGGCTAGGCAGCCCCAGCATTTT
. | TRBJ2-1 | TRBD1 | TRBV4-1 | CASSHEKTGRNEQFF | TGCGCCAGCAGCCATGAAAAGACAGGGCGCAATGAGCAGTTCTTC
. | TRBJ2-3 | TRBD2 | TRBV4-2 | CASSQGDGGSTDTQYF | TGTGCCAGCAGCCAAGGCGACGGGGGGTCCACAGATACGCAGTATTTT
. | TRBJ1-5 | TRBD1 | TRBV5-6 | CASSRGTGDNQPQHF | TGTGCCAGCAGCCGGGGGACAGGAGATAATCAGCCCCAGCATTTT
. | TRBJ1-6 | TRBD1 | TRBV27 | CASSSPGQAANSPLHF | TGTGCCAGCAGTTCGCCGGGACAGGCTGCTAATTCACCCCTCCACTTT